This T cell receptor (beta chain) was recovered during a study of blood T cell repertoires in COVID-19 (dated by TCRdb to 2018 to 2021). Turning to the overall study: Collaborator samples came from the United States, Italy and Spain and covered acute and convalescent phases of COVID-19. The dataset comprised deeply sampled blood TCRbeta repertoires from subjects exposed to, actively infected with, or recovered from COVID-19. The samples were drawn from two sources: the first 160 participants of the ongoing ImmuneRACE study, and fewer than 1,500 subjects contributed by 6 global collaborators. A de-identified subject ID, COVID-19 status, age in years and sex were almost always included in the sample metadata. Where available, HLA class I and class II types were obtained from metadata supplied by the sample provider rather than from assay-based typing. The repertoires were made available in a free public database intended to serve as a resource for research on the immune response to SARS-CoV-2. The prospective study material was composed of cDNA or gDNA derived from T cells, B-cell-depleted T cells, or PBMCs. Overall study results and their limits: How much clinical and demographic metadata was included differed by source and by participant, and the metadata was provided uncurated.

The collaborating institutions used their own protocols to collect whole blood in K2EDTA tubes. For TCRbeta analysis, collaborators shipped samples in one of three forms: frozen whole blood, isolated PBMCs, or DNA extracted from either of those sample types. Worth noting for this clone: No antigen is known for it. Per-base qualities were not stored, and no clone one base away is much larger.

TCRbeta CDR3 regions were amplified from genomic DNA using the immunoSEQ Assay, a bias-controlled multiplex PCR. Per the authors' processing: Nucleated cell counts per sample were estimated from amplification of reference gene primers within the assay. To quantify the absolute abundance of each unique TCRbeta CDR3 rearrangement, sequence reads were collapsed and filtered. For each sample, productive Simpson clonality was calculated by taking the square root of Simpson's diversity index across productive rearrangements. TCRdb mirrors the immuneACCESS table, restricted to in-frame sequences. Some clones are absent from its copies; in checked studies, under half trace to an unresolved V gene, and the reason for the others is unknown. V and J calls and clone size follow that table, whereas D and trimming were derived from the DNA. A total of approximately 250,000 clones appear in this sample, approximately 84% of them only once. Clones ranked in the top ten supply over 8.5% of the sample.

Material for sequencing was peripheral blood. The sequence derives from a human donor in a cohort sampled during active COVID-19.

The sequenced DNA: TGTGCCAGCAGTTTAAGTTTTGCAGAAAACACTGAAGCTTTCTTT. It codes for CASSLSFAENTEAFF. The sequence links TRBV6-5 to TRBJ1-1; no D gene is confidently identified. Sequences MNHEY (CDR1) and SVGAGI (CDR2) are obtained from the germline V gene. Spanning cysteine to phenylalanine, the CDR3 consists of 15 amino acids. Solely the CDR3 DNA is kept, with 45 bases framed from the first base. V is pared back by 4 bases and J by 2 bases, with 14 bases lying between the germline termini.